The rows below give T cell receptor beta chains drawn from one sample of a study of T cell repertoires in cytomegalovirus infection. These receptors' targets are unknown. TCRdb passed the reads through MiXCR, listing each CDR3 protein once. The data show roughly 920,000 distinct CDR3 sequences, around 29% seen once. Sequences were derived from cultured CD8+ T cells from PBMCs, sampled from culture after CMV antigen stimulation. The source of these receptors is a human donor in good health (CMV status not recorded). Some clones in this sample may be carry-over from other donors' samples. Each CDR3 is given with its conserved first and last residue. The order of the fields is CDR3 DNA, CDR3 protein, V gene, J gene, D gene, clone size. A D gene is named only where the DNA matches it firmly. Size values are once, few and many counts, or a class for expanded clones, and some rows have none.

TGTGCCAGCAGTTTCATCCTACATATGGACCGAGAAAATTCACCCCTCCACTTT,CASSFILHMDRENSPLHF,TRBV12-3/TRBV12-4,TRBJ1-6,NA,few
TGTGCCAGCAGCCAGGTGGGGTCCCCGGGAGCTTTCTTT,CASSQVGSPGAFF,TRBV6-6,TRBJ1-1,NA,NA
TGCGCCAGCAGCAGATACTCACCCCTCCACTTT,CASSRYSPLHF,TRBV5-1,TRBJ1-6,NA,once
TGTGCCAGCAGCTTAGCTATGAAAAACACCGGGGAGCTGTTTTTT,CASSLAMKNTGELFF,TRBV7-9,TRBJ2-2,NA,many
TGTGCCAGCAGCTTCGGACAGGGGGCCTTCTACGAGCAGTACTTC,CASSFGQGAFYEQYF,TRBV7-8,TRBJ2-7,TRBD1,NA
TGTGCCAGCAGCTGGACAGGGGGGGCTTACGAGCAGTACTTC,CASSWTGGAYEQYF,TRBV7-2,TRBJ2-7,TRBD1,NA
TGTGCCAGCAGTGGCGTCGAAGGGACTAGCAGTCCGAGCACAGATACGCAGTATTTT,CASSGVEGTSSPSTDTQYF,TRBV12-3/TRBV12-4,TRBJ2-3,TRBD2,NA
TGCGCCAGCAGCCAAAAAACTAGCGGGGAGAACAATGAGCAGTTCTTC,CASSQKTSGENNEQFF,TRBV4-3,TRBJ2-1,TRBD2,NA
TGTGCCAGCAGATTATACGGGCCTAAAGTTCAAGAGACCCAGTACTTC,CASRLYGPKVQETQYF,TRBV7-6,TRBJ2-5,NA,few
TGTGCTAGCAGCCTGAGGCTAGCGGGGGACCCTGATGGTACGCAGTATTTT,CASSLRLAGDPDGTQYF,TRBV7-6,TRBJ2-3,TRBD2,few
TGTGCCAGCAGTTGGGGGGCAACAGATACGCAGTATTTT,CASSWGATDTQYF,TRBV27,TRBJ2-3,NA,NA
TGCGCCAGCAGCGAGGGCAGGATGAACACTGAAGCTTTCTTT,CASSEGRMNTEAFF,TRBV5-1,TRBJ1-1,NA,many
TGTGCCACCAGCCTTCCTTGGGGGAAGTATGGCTACACCTTC,CATSLPWGKYGYTF,TRBV15,TRBJ1-2,NA,NA
TGCAGTGCTAGAGTGAGAGGAACTAACTATGGCTACACCTTC,CSARVRGTNYGYTF,TRBV20-1,TRBJ1-2,NA,few